A single T cell receptor (beta chain) is shown here with its context. Clones were sequenced by immunoSEQ multiplex PCR, and TCRdb holds only the in-frame ones, with some missing. The top ten hold about 5.8% of the sample, which has around 69,000 clones, 90% to 95% seen once. The CDR3 is 15 residues long. V lost 0 bases and J lost 4; bases outside the gene matches: 3. The germline gives CDR1 SGHNT, CDR2 YYREEE (reference sequence). The record originates from a study of T cell changes during pregnancy in multiple sclerosis. The V gene is TRBV5-4, the J gene TRBJ2-2, with TRBD1 matching 7 bases. Material: CD8+ T cells from peripheral blood mononuclear cells, obtained before pregnancy. The receptor comes from a female donor with multiple sclerosis, enrolled in a pregnancy study. CDR3 in amino acids: CASSLEGAGTGELFF. The CDR3 DNA sequence: TGTGCCAGCAGCTTGGAGGGGGCGGGCACCGGGGAGCTGTTTTTT. The full variable domain, rest sourced from reference TRBV5-4 and TRBJ2-2, is ETGVTQSPTHLIKTRGQQVTLRCSSQSGHNTVSWYQQALGQGPQFIFQYYREEENGRGNFPPRFSGLQFPNYSSELNVNALELDDSALYLCASSLEGAGTGELFFGEGSRLTVL.